This T cell receptor (beta chain) was sequenced for a study of shared clonotypes between healthy human individuals. Overall study: Samples came from two female and a few male donors aged 18 to 49.

Study-wide findings and caveats: On the whole, naive subsets had larger estimated richness than memory subsets had.

Many counts were recorded for this clone. Its matching antigen is unknown. The CDR3 consists of 16 residues. Germline CDR1 and CDR2: SGHAT and FQDESV (reference sequence). V dropped 2 bases and J dropped 6; count of bases not matched to a gene: 13. On sorted subsets, replicate PCRs used about 200 ng DNA, or tens of thousands of T cell genomes. Original methodology: ImmunoSEQ output held junction-only sequences without quality scores, so filtering differed. The data were produced by immunoSEQ multiplex PCR, yet TCRdb's version contains in-frame clones alone and is incomplete. The V and J calls and clone size come from that table; D and trimming were worked out from the DNA. Of around 100,000 clones listed, approximately 70% are singletons.

Sequencing used memory CD8+ T cells sorted from blood. Subset described: CD45RO+ cells pooled with CCR7-negative TemRA cells. The rearrangement joins TRBV11-1 to TRBJ2-7; TRBD2 agrees at 7 bases. The TCR sequence derives from a woman aged 25 to 39 in good health. CDR3 residues: CASSLLAGVGVGEQYF. The CDR3 nucleotides are TGTGCCAGCAGCTTACTTGCGGGAGTAGGGGTGGGCGAGCAGTACTTC.